This T cell receptor (beta chain) comes out of a study of regulatory T cells in long-lasting Graves disease. Study-wide results and caveats: Public clonotype sharing was higher in persistent than newly diagnosed patients.

This clonotype has a count of ten or more. Its antigen is not known. Investigators prepared the TCR beta libraries by applying iRepertoire HTBI primers and Arm-PCR of CDR3 regions. In the authors' workflow: Identification yielded some 65 TRBV and around 15 TRBJ segments across samples. TCRdb called the multiplex PCR reads again in MiXCR, with one record for every CDR3 protein. TCRdb's processing, not the authors' own work, is the source of the V and J calls. This table has roughly 400,000 distinct CDR3 sequences, around a fifth appearing once. The CDR3 has 17 amino acids. The V gene end was trimmed by 0 bases and the J gene end by 1 base; junction bases not matched to a gene: 6. The germline V gene encodes CDR1 LNHNV and CDR2 YYDKDF (reference sequence). Documented time point: persistent/refractory GD, antithyroid drugs over 5 years with positive TRAb. PBMCs provided the RNA from which the TCR library was made. It was by American Thyroid Association guidelines that Graves' disease was diagnosed.

The source material was peripheral blood mononuclear cells (PBMCs), sampled when the disease was refractory, from a patient treated with antithyroid drugs. This TCR was recovered from a female donor with Graves disease. The V and J genes are TRBV15 and TRBJ2-5; TRBD2 agrees at 9 bases. CDR3 coding DNA: TGTGCCACCAGCAGAGATCTAGCGGGGAAACCCCAAGAGACCCAGTACTTC. Amino acids: CATSRDLAGKPQETQYF.